This passage covers 19 T cell receptor beta chains from one sample sequenced in a study of human T cells and chemical hapten exposure. TCRdb re-called the RACE reads through MiXCR, storing one row per CDR3 protein. This table has some 180,000 distinct CDR3 sequences, about 20% appearing once. Time point meaning: patch test 1, 2 weeks after DPC sensitization. The treatment is: therapeutic diphenylcyclopropenone sensitization with weekly scalp DPC. This specimen consisted of whole blood, obtained in connection with sensitization to the hapten diphenylcyclopropenone (DPC). The receptors come from a woman aged 45-65 years with alopecia areata. Some clones in this sample may be carry-over from other donors' samples.

This chain links TRBV6-1 with TRBJ1-5; D uncertain. V shed 4 bases and J shed 2 bases, with 15 bases lying between them. This CDR3 spans 16 amino acids. Germline-derived CDR1 and CDR2 are MNHNS and SASEGT. CDR3 bases: TGTGCCAGCAGTGGAGAGGGTACGATCGGCAATCAGCCCCAGCATTTT. It translates to CASSGEGTIGNQPQHF.

This clonotype was seen more than once but under ten times. The chain links TRBV12-3 or TRBV12-4 to TRBJ1-1, with D possibly matching TRBD1 (5 bases). There are 14 residues in the CDR3. V lost 5 bases to trimming and J lost 5 bases, with 15 bases between them. CDR3 sequence (DNA): TGTGCCAGCAGTCGACGTGGGACGGGGACTGAAGCTTTCTTT. This codes for CASSRRGTGTEAFF.

The CDR3 reads CASSDLRGRGTGELFF. The CDR3 DNA follows: TGTGCCAGCAGTGATCTGCGCGGGAGGGGCACCGGGGAGCTGTTTTTT. The rearrangement links TRBV6-1 to TRBJ2-2; 9 positions match TRBD2. The CDR3 extends over 16 amino acids. Trimming cost V 3 bases and J 4 bases; bases outside gene matches: 6. The V gene's germline CDR1 is MNHNS and CDR2 SASEGT.

This chain uses TRBV27 with TRBJ2-2; D is perhaps TRBD2 (6 bases). V shed 5 bases and J shed 3 bases, with 13 bases lying between them. The CDR3 consists of 15 residues. Germline V lookup: CDR1 MNHEY, CDR2 SMNVEV (reference sequence). Here the CDR3 reads CASSPYGGDTGELFF. In DNA, the CDR3 is TGTGCCAGCAGTCCTTATGGAGGGGACACCGGGGAGCTGTTTTTT.

In DNA, the CDR3 is TGTGCCAGCAGTTTTAGCCCGGTGGATACGCAGTATTTT. Translated: CASSFSPVDTQYF. The V call is TRBV27, the J call TRBJ2-3, with D unclear. This CDR3 region has 13 residues. Trimming left V 3 bases short and J 6 bases short, with 10 bases between. The V gene's germline CDR1 is MNHEY and CDR2 SMNVEV (reference sequence).

The CDR3 region is CAISDLRIEAGELFF. In nucleotides, the CDR3 is TGTGCCATCAGTGACCTGAGGATCGAGGCCGGGGAGCTGTTTTTT. J is TRBJ2-2 and V is TRBV10-3; D is undetermined. This CDR3 comprises 15 residues. Between the trimmed V and J ends, which lost 3 bases and 6 bases, there was a span of 14 bases. In germline, CDR1 is ENHRY, CDR2 SYGVKD.

The chain carries TRBV25-1 and TRBJ2-1; the match to TRBD2 covers 7 bases. The CDR3 extends over 17 amino acids. Germline V gene sequence: CDR1 MGHDK, CDR2 SYGVNS. With 5 bases clipped from V and 7 bases from J, the junction kept 17 bases outside the gene matches. CDR3 region: CASSHPLAGAPLNEQFF. CDR3 bases: TGTGCCAGCAGTCATCCCTTGGCGGGAGCTCCCCTTAATGAGCAGTTCTTC.

The chain links TRBV10-3 to TRBJ1-2; 8 bases match TRBD1. This CDR3 is 16 amino acids long. V lost 3 bases and J lost 3; bases outside the gene matches: 9. The germline V gene encodes CDR1 ENHRY and CDR2 SYGVKD. This CDR3 reads CAISDHTTGAHYGYTF. In nucleotides, the CDR3 is TGTGCCATCAGTGATCATACGACAGGGGCTCACTATGGCTACACCTTC.

This chain uses TRBV6-2 or TRBV6-3 with TRBJ2-7; a possible D gene is TRBD1 (6 bases). Germline V gene lookup returns CDR1 MNHEY and CDR2 SVGEGT. CDR3 size: 14 residues. The germline V and J ends were trimmed by 2 bases and 7 bases, with 15 bases remaining between them. The CDR3, as DNA: TGTGCCAGCAGTTACGTGACCAGGGGCGGAGAGCAGTACTTC. This codes for CASSYVTRGGEQYF.

V and J are TRBV11-2 and TRBJ1-1; D is unclear. Between the trimmed V and J ends, which lost 5 bases and 0 bases, there was a span of 10 bases. The germline gives CDR1 SGHAT, CDR2 FQNNGV. The CDR3 is made up of 14 amino acids. As DNA, the CDR3 is TGTGCCAGCAGCGTCGGTATTATGAACACTGAAGCTTTCTTT. Translating it yields CASSVGIMNTEAFF.

This clonotype was detected only a few times. The chain is built from TRBV6-5 and TRBJ1-3; D ambiguous. CDR3 size: 13 residues. Germline CDR1 reads MNHEY; CDR2 reads SVGAGI. Trimming cost V 6 bases and J 3 bases, with 9 bases left between them. CDR3 region: CASRFVGGNTIYF. The CDR3 nucleotides read TGTGCCAGCAGATTTGTGGGTGGAAACACCATATATTTT.

This clonotype was seen many times. The J gene is TRBJ2-5, the V gene TRBV7-9, with D possibly being TRBD2 (6 bases). CDR3 length: 15 residues. CDR1 and CDR2 (germline): SEHNR, FQNEAQ (reference sequence). The V and J ends lost 1 base and 1 base respectively, with 10 bases between them. The CDR3: CASSLVSGPQETQYF. For the CDR3, the DNA is TGTGCCAGCAGCTTAGTTAGCGGCCCCCAAGAGACCCAGTACTTC.

The chain carries TRBV4-1 and TRBJ1-5, with TRBD1 as a possible D gene (6 bases). The CDR3 contains 16 residues. Between the trimmed V and J ends, which lost 0 bases and 0 bases, there was a span of 9 bases. Germline assignment: CDR1 MGHRA and CDR2 YSYEKL. The CDR3 protein is CASSQDTGNSNQPQHF. The CDR3 nucleotides are TGCGCCAGCAGCCAAGATACAGGGAATAGCAATCAGCCCCAGCATTTT.

This chain uses TRBV7-9 with TRBJ2-7, with D maybe TRBD2 (8 bases). CDR1 SEHNR and CDR2 FQNEAQ come from the germline V gene (reference sequence). The V gene lost 4 bases and the J gene lost 2 bases, with 12 bases spanning the gap. CDR3 size: 14 residues. Here the CDR3 reads CASSSGRGPYEQYF. For the CDR3, the DNA is TGTGCCAGCAGCTCCGGGAGGGGGCCCTACGAGCAGTACTTC.

At least ten counts were recorded for this clonotype. The V gene is TRBV28, the J gene TRBJ1-5; maybe TRBD1 (6 bases). Per the germline V gene, CDR1 is MDHEN and CDR2 is SYDVKM. Trimming left V 4 bases short and J 2 bases short, with 15 bases between. The length of the CDR3 is 16 residues. The CDR3 reads CASSYAPGTRNQPQHF. As DNA, the CDR3 is TGTGCCAGCAGTTATGCTCCCGGGACACGCAATCAGCCCCAGCATTTT.

Many counts were recorded for this clonotype. The chain has TRBV6-4 and TRBJ1-5; TRBD1 might be the D (6 bases). CDR3 length: 13 residues. Germline V gene data show CDR1 as MRHNA and CDR2 as SNTAGT. V was cut by 6 bases and J by 1 base, with 7 bases left in between. The CDR3 region is CASSRGSNQPQHF. The DNA for the CDR3 is TGTGCCAGCAGCAGGGGCAGCAATCAGCCCCAGCATTTT.

The V call is TRBV7-2, the J call TRBJ2-3; 8 bases map to TRBD1. The V segment lost 5 bases and the J segment 2 bases; nucleotides outside the gene matches: 9. The CDR3 loop spans 16 amino acids. The V gene's germline CDR1 is SGHTA and CDR2 FQGNSA. The DNA of the CDR3 is TGTGCCAGCAGCGAGCTACCGGGACAGGTCACAGATACGCAGTATTTT. Translating it yields CASSELPGQVTDTQYF.

This clonotype occurred once. The chain recombines TRBV20-1 with TRBJ1-1, with D unclear. This CDR3 has 12 amino acids. Germline V gene sequence: CDR1 DFQATT, CDR2 SNEGSKA (reference sequence). Trimming left V 2 bases short and J 6 bases short, with 10 bases between. The CDR3 spells CSARKRRPEAFF. The CDR3 DNA reads TGCAGTGCTAGAAAGCGTCGGCCTGAAGCTTTCTTT.

This clonotype has ten or more counts. The J gene is TRBJ2-7, the V gene TRBV6-2 or TRBV6-3, with D unresolved. The CDR3 is made up of 16 amino acids. CDR1 and CDR2 (germline): MNHEY, SVGEGT. V gave up 7 bases and J gave up 3 bases, with 22 bases separating them. As DNA, the CDR3 is TGTGCCAGCATGGGGTACTTGGCGGACCCTAACTACGAGCAGTACTTC. Protein: CASMGYLADPNYEQYF.